This T cell receptor (beta chain) was profiled in a study of T cells after yellow fever vaccination. A few counts support this clonotype. TCRdb independently ran MiXCR on the 5' RACE reads; one entry per CDR3 protein. The sample holds approximately 96,000 distinct CDR3 sequences, under 9% seen once. Trimming pared 1 base from V and 5 bases from J, leaving 18 bases between. In germline, CDR1 is LGHNA, CDR2 YNFKEQ. This CDR3 spans 16 amino acids. The TCR comes from a man younger than 35 who received the YFV17D yellow fever vaccine. The chain combines TRBV4-2 with TRBJ2-7; D not resolved. The specimen comprised CD8+ T cells not binding an NS4B(214-222) dextramer, sorted from PBMCs, sampled less than 18 days after the first yellow fever vaccination. In DNA form, the CDR3 reads TGTGCCAGCAGCCAAGGTACCGGGCCCCAGTGGAACGAGCAGTACTTC. This codes for CASSQGTGPQWNEQYF.